These 14 T cell receptor beta chains came from one sample sequenced in a study of blood T cell repertoires in COVID-19. The protocol was immunoSEQ multiplex PCR, while the TCRdb copy is restricted to in-frame clones and leaves out a portion. The repertoire includes 180,000 or so clones, less than 85% of them detected once, and roughly 13% sits in the top ten. Sequencing was performed on peripheral blood. These receptors all come from a man aged 45-60 years who had recovered from COVID-19.

The chain carries TRBV19 and TRBJ1-5; TRBD1 matches 7 bases. V gave up 0 bases and J gave up 9 bases; unmatched junction bases: 11. The germline gives CDR1 LNHDA, CDR2 SQIVND (reference sequence). This CDR3 has 16 residues. The CDR3 loop is CASSIDRGGPLRPQHF. The DNA of the CDR3 is TGTGCCAGTAGTATAGATCGAGGGGGCCCTTTGCGGCCCCAGCATTTT.

In nucleotides, the CDR3 is TGTGCCAGCAGCCGCGGGGGGGACTCCGTTAACATTCAGTACTTC. It translates to CASSRGGDSVNIQYF. This sequence joins TRBV9 and TRBJ2-4; TRBD2 matches 9 bases. Per germline, CDR1 SGDLS and CDR2 YYNGEE. V trimming: 4 bases; J trimming: 7 bases; junction bases outside the gene matches: 9. This CDR3 spans 15 amino acids.

V is TRBV15 and J is TRBJ2-5; the match to TRBD1 covers 8 bases. Germline V lookup: CDR1 LNHNV, CDR2 YYDKDF (reference sequence). The CDR3 is 20 residues long. V lost 4 bases and J lost 5; bases outside the gene matches: 24. The CDR3 reads CATSTQRLGNSRGQGETQYF. CDR3 sequence (DNA): TGTGCCACCAGCACCCAAAGATTGGGCAACAGCAGGGGGCAAGGGGAGACCCAGTACTTC.

This clone has just a few counts. The J gene is TRBJ2-3, the V gene TRBV5-6, with a possible D match to TRBD1 (5 bases). V was trimmed by 2 bases and J by 0 bases, leaving 13 bases between them. Germline loops: CDR1 SGHDT, CDR2 YYEEEE. The CDR3 runs 16 residues. Here the CDR3 reads CASSFRYRSSTDTQYF. The CDR3 DNA reads as TGTGCCAGCAGCTTTAGGTACAGGAGTAGCACAGATACGCAGTATTTT.

The CDR3 loop reads CASRVVTGDWDNTEAFF. The CDR3, as DNA: TGTGCCAGCAGGGTTGTAACAGGGGATTGGGATAACACTGAAGCTTTCTTT. This chain uses TRBV5-8 with TRBJ1-1, with TRBD1 matching 7 bases. This CDR3 is built from 17 residues. V shed 5 bases, J shed 2 bases, and the junction held 15 bases outside the gene matches. Germline lookup yields CDR1 SGHTS and CDR2 YDEGEE.

This clone was seen just once. The V and J genes are TRBV19 and TRBJ2-6; 10 bases match TRBD1. There are 20 residues in the CDR3. Looked up from germline, CDR1 is LNHDA and CDR2 is SQIVND (reference sequence). V shed 9 bases, J shed 0 bases, and the junction held 17 bases outside the gene matches. CDR3: CASRIRWGQGPNSGANVLTF. CDR3 DNA: TGTGCCAGCCGTATAAGGTGGGGACAGGGGCCTAACTCTGGGGCCAACGTCCTGACTTTC.

The chain uses TRBV11-2 and TRBJ1-2, with 9 bases matching TRBD1. From germline, CDR1 is SGHAT and CDR2 FQNNGV. The ends lost 5 bases at V and 5 bases at J; junction bases unmatched: 3. The CDR3 has 13 amino acids. The CDR3 nucleotides are TGTGCCAGCAGCACCGGGACAGGGTATGGCTACACCTTC. It is translated as CASSTGTGYGYTF.

CDR3 DNA sequence: TGTGCCAGCAGTTTATCCGACAGCGAAGACACAGATACGCAGTATTTT. Its protein product is CASSLSDSEDTDTQYF. The J gene is TRBJ2-3, the V gene TRBV28, with TRBD1 as a possible D gene (5 bases). Per the germline V gene, CDR1 is MDHEN and CDR2 is SYDVKM. This CDR3 has 16 residues. V was shortened by 1 base and J by 2 bases, with 13 bases between the two germline ends.

The gene calls are TRBV20-1 and TRBJ2-1; maybe TRBD2 (5 bases). This CDR3 is 14 amino acids long. From germline, CDR1 is DFQATT and CDR2 SNEGSKA (reference sequence). V was trimmed by 3 bases and J by 5 bases, leaving 14 bases between them. DNA for the CDR3: TGCAGTGCTAGTCTTCCGGGGTGGGACAATGAGCAGTTCTTC. Residues: CSASLPGWDNEQFF.

The rearrangement uses TRBV6-1 and TRBJ2-4; D call uncertain. Germline lookup yields CDR1 MNHNS and CDR2 SASEGT. The CDR3 sequence is 13 residues long. V was shortened by 3 bases and J by 5 bases, with 8 bases between the two germline ends. CDR3 sequence (DNA): TGTGCCAGCAGTGACCGAGAAGAAAACATTCAGTACTTC. This gives the protein CASSDREENIQYF.

J is TRBJ2-2 and V is TRBV7-2; 9 nucleotides line up with TRBD2. V lost 2 bases to trimming and J lost 0 bases; unmatched junction nucleotides: 1. CDR1 and CDR2 from the germline V gene are SGHTA and FQGNSA. The CDR3 has 16 amino acids. The CDR3 reads CASSLRLAANTGELFF. CDR3 in DNA: TGTGCCAGCAGCTTACGACTAGCGGCGAACACCGGGGAGCTGTTTTTT.

This chain uses TRBV29-1 with TRBJ2-7; D remains unclear. Germline V lookup: CDR1 SQVTM, CDR2 ANQGSEA. The CDR3 runs 14 residues. Trimming cost V 5 bases and J 2 bases, with 16 bases left between them. The CDR3 nucleotides read TGCAGCGTTCTTTTGAAGCAAACCCCCTACGAGCAGTACTTC. Its translation: CSVLLKQTPYEQYF.

The chain carries TRBV27 and TRBJ2-3; 8 positions match TRBD2. V shed 4 bases and J 6 bases; nucleotides not matched to a gene: 12. From germline, CDR1 is MNHEY and CDR2 SMNVEV (reference sequence). CDR3 length equals 16 residues. The CDR3 protein is CASSSPGAGVRDTQYF. In DNA form, the CDR3 reads TGTGCCAGCAGTTCTCCAGGAGCGGGAGTAAGGGATACGCAGTATTTT.

This chain links TRBV28 with TRBJ1-6; possible D gene TRBD1, 6 bases. The CDR3 contains 15 residues. Germline CDR1 MDHEN, CDR2 SYDVKM. V was trimmed by 6 bases and J by 2 bases, leaving 11 bases between them. The CDR3 reads CASSTRTAYNSPLHF. For the CDR3, the DNA is TGTGCCAGCAGCACTCGGACAGCCTATAATTCACCCCTCCACTTT. The full variable domain, with the rest looked up from reference TRBV28 and TRBJ1-6, is DVKVTQSSRYLVKRTGEKVFLECVQDMDHENMFWYRQDPGLGLRLIYFSYDVKMKEKGDIPEGYSVSREKKERFSLILESASTNQTSMYLCASSTRTAYNSPLHFGNGTRLTVT.